The clone carrying this T cell receptor beta chain was seen more than once but under ten times. The antigen remains unidentified. Lesional scalp tissue (obtained by punch biopsy) and peripheral blood were collected from alopecia areata patients. This sample was taken from a study of CD8+ T cells in alopecia areata. As for the study in general: Treated patients were dosed with oral tofacitinib, taking 5 to 10 mg twice daily. Notes on the study in general: When scalp samples are sequenced, resident alphabeta T cells of normal skin are also captured.

The CDR3 length is 13 residues. The germline V and J ends were trimmed by 8 bases and 5 bases, with 18 bases remaining between them. Per germline, CDR1 SQVTM and CDR2 ANQGSEA. The authors extracted RNA and reverse transcribed it into cDNA as the sequencing template. Method: immunoSEQ multiplex PCR; TCRdb's copy keeps in-frame clones and lacks some. The sample yields over 110,000 clones, 45% to 60% seen once. This TCR was recovered from a human donor with alopecia areata. The sample consisted of CD4+ T cells sorted from blood, taken at week 0. This chain uses TRBV29-1 with TRBJ2-5; tentative D call: TRBD2 (5 bases). CDR3 sequence (DNA): TGCAGCCGAACGATGGACTGCAGGGAGACCCAGTACTTC. It specifies CSRTMDCRETQYF.